A single sample gave rise to the 25 T cell receptor beta chains below, sequenced in a study of blood T cell repertoires in COVID-19. Libraries were prepared by immunoSEQ multiplex PCR; TCRdb keeps only in-frame clonotypes and omits some of them. The sample yields about 260,000 clones, around 90% seen once. The sequenced sample was peripheral blood. These receptors were taken from a woman between 40 and 55 years old with acute or convalescent COVID-19.

In this sample, this clone turned up a few times. This chain joins TRBV29-1 and TRBJ1-4, with a tentative D call TRBD1 (6 bases). Germline assignment: CDR1 SQVTM and CDR2 ANQGSEA. The CDR3 is 13 amino acids. Trimming removed 7 bases from V and 6 bases from J, with 15 bases in between. The CDR3 DNA follows: TGCAGCGCTTTCGAGACAGGAGATGAAAAACTGTTTTTT. Amino acids: CSAFETGDEKLFF.

The CDR3 region is CASSKRTSGGGATDTQYF. The CDR3 bases are TGTGCCAGTAGTAAGAGGACTAGCGGGGGGGGAGCCACAGATACGCAGTATTTT. This chain links TRBV19 with TRBJ2-3; 15 nucleotides match TRBD2. Germline CDR1 LNHDA, CDR2 SQIVND (reference sequence). J gave up 2 bases and V 4 bases, and 7 bases lay outside the gene matches. The CDR3 consists of 18 residues. The variable domain in full, completed from reference TRBV19 and TRBJ2-3, reads DGGITQSPKYLFRKEGQNVTLSCEQNLNHDAMYWYRQDPGQGLRLIYYSQIVNDFQKGDIAEGYSVSREKKESFPLTVTSAQKNPTAFYLCASSKRTSGGGATDTQYFGPGTRLTVL.

This clone was observed a few times. CDR3 amino acids: CASSLVRDRAYNEQFF. The CDR3 coding sequence is TGTGCCAGCTCATTAGTCCGGGACAGGGCCTACAATGAGCAGTTCTTC. The J gene is TRBJ2-1, the V gene TRBV3-1 (or the pseudogene TRBV3-2), with 9 bases fitting TRBD1. The length of the CDR3 is 16 residues. Germline V gives CDR1 LGHDT, CDR2 YNNKEL (reference sequence). V lost 8 bases, J lost 2 bases, and 10 bases stayed unmatched.

This clone was detected only once. The chain has TRBV11-3 and TRBJ2-3; 7 positions agree with TRBD1. The CDR3 consists of 13 residues. The germline V gene has CDR1 SGHNT and CDR2 YENEEA. The J segment lost 3 bases and the V segment lost 6 bases, leaving 3 bases of the junction unmatched. Here the CDR3 DNA reads TGTGCCAGCAGGTTGACAGGGACAGATACGCAGTATTTT. Protein: CASRLTGTDTQYF.

The V gene is TRBV24-1, the J gene TRBJ1-4; TRBD1 might be the D (6 bases). The length of the CDR3 is 20 residues. Germline values: CDR1 KGHDR, CDR2 SFDVKD. V was clipped by 11 bases and J by 2 bases, with 32 bases between them. As DNA, the CDR3 is TGTGCCATCATAGATCCACCGACAGGCGATATGAATCCCACTAATGAAAAACTGTTTTTT. Translation gives CAIIDPPTGDMNPTNEKLFF.

The chain is built from TRBV6-5 and TRBJ2-3; 9 positions agree with TRBD2. The germline V gene encodes CDR1 MNHEY and CDR2 SVGAGI. This CDR3 contains 14 residues. V shed 6 bases and J 6 bases; nucleotides not matched to a gene: 7. The CDR3 sequence: CASRTPSGVDTQYF. The DNA for the CDR3 is TGTGCCAGCAGGACTCCTAGCGGGGTTGATACGCAGTATTTT.

The chain couples TRBV3-1 (or the pseudogene TRBV3-2) to TRBJ2-1, with 12 nucleotides matching TRBD2. This CDR3 has 15 residues. Germline lookup yields CDR1 LGHDT and CDR2 YNNKEL (reference sequence). V was clipped by 4 bases and J by 4 bases; unmatched bases: 2. The DNA of the CDR3 is TGTGCCAGCAGCCGGGGACTAGCGGGTTACAATGAGCAGTTCTTC. This sequence encodes CASSRGLAGYNEQFF.

The chain is built from TRBV5-1 and TRBJ2-2; D gene uncertain. The V gene lost 5 bases and the J gene lost 3 bases, with 20 bases spanning the gap. The germline V gene encodes CDR1 SGHRS and CDR2 YFSETQ. The CDR3 length is 17 residues. The CDR3 here is CASRNGIGNRDTGELFF. The CDR3 DNA sequence: TGCGCCAGCAGGAATGGAATTGGAAACAGAGACACCGGGGAGCTGTTTTTT.

In its sample, this clone was seen once. The chain links TRBV7-5 to TRBJ1-2. TRBV7-5 is deemed a pseudogene. CDR3 length equals 15 residues. The CDR3 loop reads CARSLGTEEGGGYTF. CDR3 sequence (DNA): TGTGCCAGAAGCTTAGGGACTGAGGAGGGAGGTGGCTACACCTTC.

The chain carries TRBV9 and TRBJ2-2; D remains ambiguous. Trimming took off 4 bases at V and 2 bases at J, with 15 bases between the two ends. There are 16 residues in the CDR3. Germline V CDR1 and CDR2: SGDLS, YYNGEE. The CDR3 DNA reads as TGTGCCAGCAGCCCGGCGAGGCATTTTAACACCGGGGAGCTGTTTTTT. Translating gives CASSPARHFNTGELFF. Complete variable domain (other parts from reference TRBV9 and TRBJ2-2): DSGVTQTPKHLITATGQRVTLRCSPRSGDLSVYWYQQSLDQGLQFLIQYYNGEERAKGNILERFSAQQFPDLHSELNLSSLELGDSALYFCASSPARHFNTGELFFGEGSRLTVL.

V usage is TRBV19 and J usage is TRBJ2-5; 10 bases align to TRBD2. CDR1 LNHDA and CDR2 SQIVND come from the germline V gene (reference sequence). V shed 7 bases and J 7 bases; nucleotides not matched to a gene: 9. The CDR3 length is 14 residues. The DNA of the CDR3 is TGTGCCAGTACCCCGACTAGCGGGCTGGGGACCCAGTACTTC. Translating it yields CASTPTSGLGTQYF.

This clone came up once. This sequence joins TRBV12-3 or TRBV12-4 and TRBJ1-1, with D perhaps matching TRBD1 (5 bases). The CDR3 totals 12 residues. V lost 9 bases, J lost 10 bases, and 18 bases lay in between. CDR3 nucleotides: TGTGCCAGTCGACAGTCCCGGGGGGGAGCTTTCTTT. Its protein product is CASRQSRGGAFF.

The rearrangement uses TRBV3-1 (or the pseudogene TRBV3-2) and TRBJ2-5; 8 bases map to TRBD1. The V segment lost 2 bases and the J segment 4 bases; nucleotides outside the gene matches: 9. The CDR3 totals 16 residues. The germline V gene encodes CDR1 LGHDT and CDR2 YNNKEL (reference sequence). The CDR3 here is CASSQLLTGAGETQYF. CDR3 coding DNA: TGTGCCAGCAGCCAACTCCTGACAGGGGCGGGAGAGACCCAGTACTTC.

This clone has just one count. The chain carries TRBV2 and TRBJ1-5; 10 bases agree with TRBD1. Germline-derived CDR1 and CDR2 are SNHLY and FYNNEI. V dropped 5 bases and J dropped 3; count of bases not matched to a gene: 10. The CDR3 has 17 residues. CDR3 protein: CASSLQGTGVINQPQHF. The CDR3 nucleotides read TGTGCCAGCAGTCTACAAGGGACAGGGGTGATCAATCAGCCCCAGCATTTT.

The rearrangement joins TRBV18 to TRBJ1-1; D is uncertain. V lost 3 bases to trimming and J lost 5 bases, with 13 bases between them. Germline V gene data show CDR1 as KGHSH and CDR2 as LQKENI. CDR3 length: 14 residues. In DNA, the CDR3 is TGTGCCAGCTCACCGGCCGGGAGCGGGACTGAAGCTTTCTTT. Its protein is CASSPAGSGTEAFF.

In this sample, this clone turned up once. The chain carries TRBV7-9 and TRBJ2-2, with D possibly TRBD1 on 8 matching bases. This CDR3 contains 15 residues. Trimming cost V 11 bases and J 3 bases, with 19 bases left between them. In germline, CDR1 is SEHNR, CDR2 FQNEAQ (reference sequence). The CDR3 bases are TGTGCCCTACAGGGGGGGACCCGCGACACCGGGGAGCTGTTTTTT. Protein product: CALQGGTRDTGELFF.

The chain combines TRBV11-2 with TRBJ2-7; no clear D gene. This CDR3 has 11 residues. V lost 2 bases and J 6 bases, leaving 5 bases between the germline ends. Germline CDR1 and CDR2: SGHAT and FQNNGV. Here the CDR3 reads CASSLLGEQYV. CDR3 coding DNA: TGTGCCAGCAGCTTACTCGGCGAGCAGTACGTC.

The chain has TRBV2 and TRBJ1-1; D might be TRBD1 (5 bases). Germline V gene data show CDR1 as SNHLY and CDR2 as FYNNEI. This CDR3 region has 15 residues. The V end lost 4 bases, the J end lost 3 bases, and 15 bases lay between the germline ends. The DNA of the CDR3 is TGTGCCAGCAGTGTAAAGGGGATGGGGTACACTGAAGCTTTCTTT. Protein product: CASSVKGMGYTEAFF.

This chain connects TRBV5-8 to TRBJ1-1; weak D call: TRBD1 (5 bases). CDR1 is SGHTS and CDR2 is YDEGEE in the germline V gene. The CDR3 extends over 14 amino acids. Trimming stripped 0 bases from V and 11 bases from J, with 17 bases between. The CDR3 region has the DNA TGTGCCAGCAGCTTGGGTCAGGGTGCTGGAAACGCTTTCTTT. Translated: CASSLGQGAGNAFF.

The DNA for the CDR3 is TGTGCCAGCACCCCGGGGGATACGCAGTATTTT. Encoded protein: CASTPGDTQYF. V is TRBV12-3 or TRBV12-4 and J is TRBJ2-3, with D possibly matching TRBD2 (5 bases). Trimming cost V 7 bases and J 6 bases, with 8 bases left between them. The CDR3 is 11 amino acids.

This chain links TRBV4-2 with TRBJ1-2; unclear D gene. Germline loops: CDR1 LGHNA, CDR2 YNFKEQ. Between the trimmed V and J ends, which lost 1 base and 8 bases, there was a span of 14 bases. The CDR3 spans 14 residues. The CDR3 bases are TGTGCCAGCAGCCAAGGAGGGTCGTCTTTGGGCTACACCTTC. It encodes CASSQGGSSLGYTF.

The rearrangement links TRBV9 to TRBJ2-3; TRBD2 matches at 9 bases. Germline CDR1 reads SGDLS; CDR2 reads YYNGEE. The J segment lost 2 bases and the V segment lost 0 bases, leaving 4 bases of the junction unmatched. The CDR3 loop spans 16 amino acids. CDR3 region: CASSVAASGDTDTQYF. The CDR3 nucleotides read TGTGCCAGCAGCGTAGCGGCTAGCGGGGACACAGATACGCAGTATTTT.

The chain joins TRBV3-1 (or the pseudogene TRBV3-2) to TRBJ1-6; D gene uncertain. The germline V gene has CDR1 LGHDT and CDR2 YNNKEL (reference sequence). Trimming stripped 0 bases from V and 9 bases from J, with 6 bases between. The length of the CDR3 is 13 residues. CDR3 bases: TGTGCCAGCAGCCAAGATCGGGGTTCACCCCTCCACTTT. Protein: CASSQDRGSPLHF.

V is TRBV9 and J is TRBJ1-2; a weak D match, TRBD1 (5 bases). The CDR3 length is 13 residues. Per the germline V gene, CDR1 is SGDLS and CDR2 is YYNGEE. The V gene lost 3 bases and the J gene lost 2 bases, with 8 bases spanning the gap. The chain's CDR3 is CASSAGGNYGYTF. The CDR3 DNA sequence: TGTGCCAGCAGCGCCGGGGGGAACTATGGCTACACCTTC.

V gene TRBV5-1 combines with J gene TRBJ2-3; D is uncertain. CDR1 is SGHRS and CDR2 is YFSETQ in the germline V gene. This CDR3 region has 14 residues. V was shortened by 6 bases and J by 0 bases, with 11 bases between the two germline ends. The DNA of the CDR3 is TGCGCCAGCACCACCTACCCGAGCACAGATACGCAGTATTTT. Its protein product is CASTTYPSTDTQYF.